What follows are 10 T cell receptor beta chains derived from one specimen sequenced in a study of blood T cell repertoires in COVID-19. Sequenced by immunoSEQ multiplex PCR; TCRdb stores in-frame clones only, minus some. The sample has some 300,000 clones, 80% to 90% seen once. The sequenced sample was PBMCs or T cells enriched from blood (not recorded which). Receptors originate from a man younger than 45 who had recovered from COVID-19.

The sample holds one count of this clone. The rearrangement links TRBV12-5 to TRBJ2-5, with TRBD1 as a possible D gene (5 bases). The length of the CDR3 is 14 residues. Germline CDR1 is LGHNT and CDR2 is FRNRAP. V gave up 4 bases and J gave up 2 bases, with 11 bases separating them. The CDR3 protein is CASGSPTEQETQYF. CDR3 DNA sequence: TGTGCTAGTGGTTCACCGACAGAGCAAGAGACCCAGTACTTC.

The chain uses TRBV7-6 and TRBJ2-3, with a possible D match to TRBD2 (5 bases). Germline V gene data show CDR1 as SGHVS and CDR2 as FNYEAQ. V lost 4 bases, J lost 0 bases, and 14 bases lay in between. CDR3 length: 16 amino acids. The CDR3 is CASSSILGSSTDTQYF. CDR3 sequence (DNA): TGTGCCAGCAGCTCCATACTAGGCTCTAGCACAGATACGCAGTATTTT.

J is TRBJ1-2 and V is TRBV15; D is unclear. The CDR3 length is 16 residues. V was shortened by 1 base and J by 0 bases, with 12 bases between the two germline ends. CDR1 and CDR2 from the germline V gene are LNHNV and YYDKDF (reference sequence). CDR3 protein: CATSRVGGLANYGYTF. For the CDR3, the DNA is TGTGCCACCAGCAGAGTAGGCGGATTAGCTAACTATGGCTACACCTTC.

About this clone: This specimen includes other DNA sequences encoding the same CDR3. J is TRBJ2-7 and V is TRBV2; TRBD2 aligns across 9 bases. The junction had 17 bases not matched to a gene; V was cut back by 3 bases and J by 5 bases. CDR1 SNHLY and CDR2 FYNNEI come from the germline V gene. The CDR3 consists of 18 residues. CDR3 bases: TGTGCCAGCAGTGAGATTGCTTTAGCGGGGGACCCTCTCCACGAGCAGTACTTC. Translated: CASSEIALAGDPLHEQYF.

This chain uses TRBV28 with TRBJ2-7, with 9 bases aligning to TRBD2. With V trimmed by 2 bases and J by 0 bases, 11 bases remained unmatched. Germline values: CDR1 MDHEN, CDR2 SYDVKM. This CDR3 region has 18 residues. This CDR3 reads CASSLLAGTYLSSYEQYF. The CDR3 DNA is TGTGCCAGCAGTTTACTAGCGGGAACCTACCTAAGCTCCTACGAGCAGTACTTC.

The J gene is TRBJ1-1, the V gene TRBV5-5, with 10 bases identical to TRBD1. CDR1 and CDR2 from the germline V gene are SGHKS and YYEKEE (reference sequence). Trimming at V came to 2 bases and at J to 14 bases, leaving 12 bases not matched to a gene. The CDR3 is 14 residues long. The CDR3 loop is CASSFPSTGGSWFF. The CDR3 nucleotides are TGTGCCAGCAGCTTCCCGTCGACAGGGGGCAGTTGGTTCTTT. Together with reference TRBV5-5 and TRBJ1-1, the CDR3 gives the full variable domain: DAGVTQSPTHLIKTRGQQVTLRCSPISGHKSVSWYQQVLGQGPQFIFQYYEKEERGRGNFPDRFSARQFPNYSSELNVNALLLGDSALYLCASSFPSTGGSWFFGQGTRLTVV.

The chain recombines TRBV6-1 with TRBJ1-5; no clear D. The ends were cut back, 1 base at V and 3 bases at J, with 13 bases in the middle. From germline, CDR1 is MNHNS and CDR2 SASEGT. The CDR3 contains 16 residues. This chain's CDR3 is CASSEGWGGYNQPQHF. In DNA form, the CDR3 reads TGTGCCAGCAGTGAAGGGTGGGGAGGGTACAATCAGCCCCAGCATTTT.

The chain employs TRBV7-2 and TRBJ1-2; 10 nucleotides agree with TRBD1. V lost 5 bases and J lost 8; bases outside the gene matches: 11. This CDR3 region has 15 residues. Germline CDR1 and CDR2: SGHTA and FQGNSA. CDR3 in DNA: TGTGCCAGCAGCGTCTACCCCGGGACAGGGGACGGCTACACCTTC. It specifies CASSVYPGTGDGYTF.

The rearrangement links TRBV2 to TRBJ2-5; 10 bases line up with TRBD2. CDR1 is SNHLY, CDR2 FYNNEI, per germline. With 8 bases clipped from V and 5 bases from J, the junction kept 2 bases outside the gene matches. The CDR3 is 12 amino acids. The CDR3, as DNA: TGTGCCAGCTATAGCGGGAGGGAGACCCAGTACTTC. It yields the protein CASYSGRETQYF.

The rearrangement links TRBV18 to TRBJ1-2, with a weak D call TRBD1 (5 bases). The V end lost 2 bases, the J end lost 0 bases, and 7 bases lay between the germline ends. From germline, CDR1 is KGHSH and CDR2 LQKENI. This CDR3 region has 14 residues. The CDR3 DNA is TGTGCCAGCTCACCAGGGACTTCTAACTATGGCTACACCTTC. Protein product: CASSPGTSNYGYTF.